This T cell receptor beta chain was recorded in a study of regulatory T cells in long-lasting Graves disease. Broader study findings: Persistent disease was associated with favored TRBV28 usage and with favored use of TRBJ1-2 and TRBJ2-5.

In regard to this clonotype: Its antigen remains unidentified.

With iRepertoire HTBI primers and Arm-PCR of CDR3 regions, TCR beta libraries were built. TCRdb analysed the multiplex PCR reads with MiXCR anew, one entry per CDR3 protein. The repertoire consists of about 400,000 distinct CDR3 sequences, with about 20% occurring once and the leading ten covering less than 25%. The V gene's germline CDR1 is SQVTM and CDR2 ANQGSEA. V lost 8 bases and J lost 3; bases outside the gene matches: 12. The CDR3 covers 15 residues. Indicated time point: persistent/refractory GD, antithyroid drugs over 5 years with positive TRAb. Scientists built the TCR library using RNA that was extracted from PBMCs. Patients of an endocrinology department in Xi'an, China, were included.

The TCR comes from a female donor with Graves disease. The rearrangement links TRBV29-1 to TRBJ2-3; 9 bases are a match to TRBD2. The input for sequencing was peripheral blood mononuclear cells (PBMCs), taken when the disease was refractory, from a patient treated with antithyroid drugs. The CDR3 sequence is CSFRGLAGQTDTQYF. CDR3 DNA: TGCAGCTTCCGAGGCCTAGCGGGACAAACAGATACGCAGTATTTT.